The 18 T cell receptor beta chains reported below all come from one sample, sequenced in a study of blood T cell repertoires in COVID-19 (dated by TCRdb to the early 2020s). The library was built by means of the immunoSEQ multiplex PCR assay. TCRdb obtained this table from immuneACCESS and retained in-frame rearrangements with V and J assigned. These tables miss some clones; where compared with another copy, unresolved V genes account for less than half of the shortfall, and the remainder is unexplained. This sample is represented by 650,000 to 800,000 clones; 80% to 90% of them were singletons. In total, the top ten clones hold over 0.2% of the sample. The sample taken for sequencing was peripheral blood. All receptors come from a woman aged 18-29 years with acute or convalescent COVID-19.

The gene calls are TRBV6-1 and TRBJ1-5; D gene ambiguous. V was pared by 3 bases and J by 0 bases, with 9 bases between. The CDR3 extends over 15 amino acids. Looked up from germline, CDR1 is MNHNS and CDR2 is SASEGT. The CDR3 loop reads CASSESNYSNQPQHF. For the CDR3, the DNA is TGTGCCAGCAGTGAGTCAAACTATAGCAATCAGCCCCAGCATTTT.

CDR3 in DNA: TGTGCCACCGGGGCCTCGGGCACCGGGGAGCTGTTTTTT. It codes for CATGASGTGELFF. V usage is TRBV24-1 and J usage is TRBJ2-2, with a weak D call TRBD1 (5 bases). Germline loops: CDR1 KGHDR, CDR2 SFDVKD. V was clipped by 9 bases and J by 4 bases, with 11 bases between them. CDR3 length: 13 amino acids.

The chain joins TRBV14 to TRBJ1-2; TRBD1 aligns across 8 bases. Per the germline V gene, CDR1 is SGHDN and CDR2 is FVKESK. Germline trimming cut 1 base from V and 0 bases from J; bases unmatched to any gene: 16. The CDR3 is made up of 20 amino acids. The CDR3, as DNA: TGTGCCAGCAGCCAAGCCCAGGGGGCTTATTATGGGCCCTCTAACTATGGCTACACCTTC. It encodes CASSQAQGAYYGPSNYGYTF.

This chain joins TRBV3-1 (or the pseudogene TRBV3-2) and TRBJ2-2; D perhaps matches TRBD2 (5 bases). The V end was cut by 2 bases, the J end by 6 bases, with 16 bases between. Per the germline V gene, CDR1 is LGHDT and CDR2 is YNNKEL (reference sequence). CDR3 length equals 16 residues. CDR3 sequence reads: CASSQRKASGAGELFF. DNA for the CDR3: TGTGCCAGCAGCCAAAGAAAGGCCAGCGGCGCCGGGGAGCTGTTTTTT.

This chain links TRBV4-3 with TRBJ2-1; 8 positions agree with TRBD2. Germline CDR1 reads LGHNA; CDR2 reads YSLEER. The CDR3 extends over 18 amino acids. V lost 1 base, J lost 5 bases, and 13 bases stayed unmatched. The CDR3 spells CASSQGSGGPPLNNEQFF. The CDR3 DNA reads as TGCGCCAGCAGCCAAGGGTCGGGGGGGCCCCCTTTGAACAATGAGCAGTTCTTC.

In its sample, this clone was seen once. The DNA for the CDR3 is TGTGCCAGTACCCCGGACAGTCTGGCCTACGGCTACACCTTC. Translating it yields CASTPDSLAYGYTF. This chain joins TRBV19 and TRBJ1-2, with D tentatively TRBD1 (6 bases). V was pared by 7 bases and J by 8 bases, with 20 bases between. CDR3 length equals 14 residues. Germline CDR1 is LNHDA and CDR2 is SQIVND (reference sequence).

This chain uses TRBV21-1 with TRBJ1-5. TRBV21-1 is noted as a pseudogene. CDR3 length: 16 residues. In DNA form, the CDR3 reads TGTGCCAGCAGCAAAGTTTTGGTCGGGGAAGTGGAGCCCCAGCATTTT. Translation: CASSKVLVGEVEPQHF.

The chain has TRBV24-1 and TRBJ1-2; D remains unclear. In germline, CDR1 is KGHDR, CDR2 SFDVKD. V gave up 3 bases and J gave up 8 bases, with 12 bases separating them. The CDR3 is made up of 13 amino acids. CDR3 sequence: CATSDPTGDGYTF. CDR3 sequence (DNA): TGTGCCACCAGTGATCCCACCGGAGACGGCTACACCTTC.

This chain links TRBV6-6 with TRBJ1-1; TRBD1 matches 10 bases. The junction had 5 bases not matched to a gene; V was cut back by 0 bases and J by 10 bases. Germline V lookup: CDR1 MNHNY, CDR2 SVGAGI (reference sequence). There are 14 residues in the CDR3. CDR3 DNA sequence: TGTGCCAGCAGTTACTCCGGGACAGGGGCAGGAGCTTTCTTT. It encodes CASSYSGTGAGAFF.

The chain joins TRBV28 to TRBJ1-1; D possibly corresponds to TRBD1 (6 bases). V was trimmed by 3 bases and J by 2 bases, leaving 13 bases between them. Germline V gene data show CDR1 as MDHEN and CDR2 as SYDVKM. The CDR3 spans 15 residues. In nucleotides, the CDR3 is TGTGCCAGCAGTTTTACAGGGAGGGGTAACACTGAAGCTTTCTTT. It yields the protein CASSFTGRGNTEAFF.

This chain uses TRBV28 with TRBJ2-5, with 7 bases fitting TRBD1. The CDR3 runs to 13 residues. Trimming removed 5 bases from V and 3 bases from J; junction bases left unmatched: 3. Germline lookup yields CDR1 MDHEN and CDR2 SYDVKM. The CDR3 bases are TGTGCCAGCAGTGCCGGGACAGAAGAGACCCAGTACTTC. The encoded protein is CASSAGTEETQYF.

V is TRBV5-6 and J is TRBJ1-4, with D hard to call. CDR3 length equals 13 residues. Deletions cut 4 bases from V and 4 bases from J, with 8 bases between. The germline gives CDR1 SGHDT, CDR2 YYEEEE. CDR3 sequence reads: CASSTPRNEKLFF. In nucleotides, the CDR3 is TGTGCCAGCAGCACACCCCGTAATGAAAAACTGTTTTTT.

V is TRBV5-1 and J is TRBJ2-1, with 7 bases fitting TRBD1. The CDR3 has 17 residues. The germline V gene encodes CDR1 SGHRS and CDR2 YFSETQ. V was pared by 6 bases and J by 4 bases, with 16 bases of the junction left unmatched. The CDR3 spells CASMKSIEGARYNEQFF. In DNA, the CDR3 is TGCGCCAGCATGAAATCCATCGAGGGGGCACGGTACAATGAGCAGTTCTTC.

This chain links TRBV3-1 (or the pseudogene TRBV3-2) with TRBJ1-1, with 7 bases fitting TRBD1. V trimming: 3 bases; J trimming: 1 base; junction bases outside the gene matches: 5. Germline CDR1 reads LGHDT; CDR2 reads YNNKEL (reference sequence). The CDR3 contains 15 residues. The CDR3 DNA reads as TGTGCCAGCAGCCAGCTGGGACAGAAGAACACTGAAGCTTTCTTT. This sequence encodes CASSQLGQKNTEAFF.

This clone was seen a few times. This chain joins TRBV6-4 and TRBJ2-2; weak D call: TRBD2 (5 bases). Germline V lookup: CDR1 MRHNA, CDR2 SNTAGT. The CDR3 spans 13 residues. V lost 5 bases and J 7 bases, leaving 11 bases between the germline ends. In DNA, the CDR3 is TGTGCCAGCAGTTACGGGATGAACGGGGAGCTGTTTTTT. The encoded protein is CASSYGMNGELFF.

The genes are TRBV10-1 and TRBJ1-4; a weak D match, TRBD1 (6 bases). Trimming took off 5 bases at V and 11 bases at J, with 18 bases between the two ends. The germline CDR1 and CDR2 sequences are WNHNN and SYGVQD (reference sequence). This CDR3 region has 14 residues. The CDR3 loop is CASSQRDTGCKLFF. The CDR3, as DNA: TGCGCCAGCAGTCAACGGGATACAGGGTGTAAACTGTTTTTT.

This chain joins TRBV9 and TRBJ2-3; 8 nucleotides match TRBD2. CDR1 SGDLS and CDR2 YYNGEE come from the germline V gene. The CDR3 totals 18 residues. V shed 0 bases and J 0 bases; nucleotides not matched to a gene: 9. The CDR3 coding sequence is TGTGCCAGCAGCGTAGGCTTAGCGGGGACCGCTAGCACAGATACGCAGTATTTT. Translated: CASSVGLAGTASTDTQYF. The whole variable domain, filled in from reference TRBV9 and TRBJ2-3, reads DSGVTQTPKHLITATGQRVTLRCSPRSGDLSVYWYQQSLDQGLQFLIQYYNGEERAKGNILERFSAQQFPDLHSELNLSSLELGDSALYFCASSVGLAGTASTDTQYFGPGTRLTVL.

This clone was seen just once. The chain joins TRBV11-2 to TRBJ2-5, with TRBD1 identical over 8 bases. The CDR3 consists of 15 residues. Germline CDR1 and CDR2: SGHAT and FQNNGV. The V gene end was trimmed by 6 bases and the J gene end by 1 base; junction bases not matched to a gene: 7. CDR3 bases: TGTGCCAGCAGACGCAACGACAGGGGCCAAGAGACCCAGTACTTC. Protein sequence: CASRRNDRGQETQYF.